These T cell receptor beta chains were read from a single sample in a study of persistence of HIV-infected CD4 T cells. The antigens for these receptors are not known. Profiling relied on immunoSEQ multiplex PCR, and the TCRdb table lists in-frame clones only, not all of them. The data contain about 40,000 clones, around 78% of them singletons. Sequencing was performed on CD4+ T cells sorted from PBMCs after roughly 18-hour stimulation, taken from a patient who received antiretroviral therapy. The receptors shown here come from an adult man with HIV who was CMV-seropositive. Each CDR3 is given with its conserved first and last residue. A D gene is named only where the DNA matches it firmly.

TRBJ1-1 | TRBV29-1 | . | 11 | CSVGSLTEAFF
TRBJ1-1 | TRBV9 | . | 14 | CASSVADTYYEAFF
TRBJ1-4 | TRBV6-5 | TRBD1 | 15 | CASKRQGTTNEKLFF
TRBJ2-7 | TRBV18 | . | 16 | CASSPPVGTHSYEQYF
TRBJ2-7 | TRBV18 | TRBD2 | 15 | CASSPIASGSYEQYF
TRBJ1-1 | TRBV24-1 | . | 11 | CATSSGKKAFF
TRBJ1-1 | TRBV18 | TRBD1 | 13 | CASLGQVNTEAFF
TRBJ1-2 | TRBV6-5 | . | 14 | CASILGRGIHGYTF
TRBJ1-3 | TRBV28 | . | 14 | CASSRTVSGNTIYF
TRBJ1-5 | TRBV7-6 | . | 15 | CASSLGGGGNQPQHF
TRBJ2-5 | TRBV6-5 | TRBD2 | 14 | CASSRSGREETQYF
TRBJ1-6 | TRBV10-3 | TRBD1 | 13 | CANAGTENSPLHF
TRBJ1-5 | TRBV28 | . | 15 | CASRPTGGGNQPQHF
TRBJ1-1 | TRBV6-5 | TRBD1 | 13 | CATPSTGGTEAFF
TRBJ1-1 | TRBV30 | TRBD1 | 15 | CAWSVHRTGNTEAFF
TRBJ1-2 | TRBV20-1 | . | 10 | CSAREDGYTF
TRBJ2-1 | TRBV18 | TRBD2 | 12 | CASSPASGRPIF
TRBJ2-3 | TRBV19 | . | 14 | CASSIRLLTDTQYF
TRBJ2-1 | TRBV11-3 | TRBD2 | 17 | CASSPGLAGGPYNEQFF
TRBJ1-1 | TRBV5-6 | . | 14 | CASSWLQGSTEAFF
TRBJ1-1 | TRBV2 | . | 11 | CASAVRTEAFF
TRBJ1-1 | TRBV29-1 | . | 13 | CSVDRAVNTEAFF
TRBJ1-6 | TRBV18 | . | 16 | CASSPGRGGYNSPLHF
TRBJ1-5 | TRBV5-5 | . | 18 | CASSFFDREVRRGQPQHF
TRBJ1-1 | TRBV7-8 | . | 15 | CASSSLGWVNTEAFF
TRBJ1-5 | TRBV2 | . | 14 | CASSVRMSNQPQHF
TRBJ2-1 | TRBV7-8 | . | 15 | CASSFRENPYNEQFF
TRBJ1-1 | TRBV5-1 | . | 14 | CASSLVDMNTEAFF
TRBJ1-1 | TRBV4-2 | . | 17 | CASSQGVSGSLNTEAFF
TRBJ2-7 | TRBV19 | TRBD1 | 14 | CASSRGQVSYEQYF
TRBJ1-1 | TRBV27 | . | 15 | CASSLLGTANTEAFF
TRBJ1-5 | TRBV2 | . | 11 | CASSGVSSQHF
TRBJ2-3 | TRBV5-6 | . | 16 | CASSSPTRDSTDTQYF